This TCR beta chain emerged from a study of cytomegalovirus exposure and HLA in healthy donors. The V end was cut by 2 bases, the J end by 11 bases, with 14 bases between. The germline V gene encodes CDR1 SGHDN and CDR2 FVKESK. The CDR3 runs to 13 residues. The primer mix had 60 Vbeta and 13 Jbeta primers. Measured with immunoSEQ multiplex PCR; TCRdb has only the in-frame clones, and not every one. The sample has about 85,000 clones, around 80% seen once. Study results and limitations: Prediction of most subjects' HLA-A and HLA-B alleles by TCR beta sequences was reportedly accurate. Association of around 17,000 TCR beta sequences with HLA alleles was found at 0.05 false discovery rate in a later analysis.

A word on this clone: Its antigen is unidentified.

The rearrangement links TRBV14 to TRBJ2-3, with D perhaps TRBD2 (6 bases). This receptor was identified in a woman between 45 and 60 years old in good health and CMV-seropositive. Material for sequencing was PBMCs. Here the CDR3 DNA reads TGTGCCAGCAGCCAAACCTCTCTGGGGGGGCAGTATTTT. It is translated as CASSQTSLGGQYF. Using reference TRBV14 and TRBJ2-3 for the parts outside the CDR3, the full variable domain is EAGVTQFPSHSVIEKGQTVTLRCDPISGHDNLYWYRRVMGKEIKFLLHFVKESKQDESGMPNNRFLAERTGGTYSTLKVQPAELEDSGVYFCASSQTSLGGQYFGPGTRLTVL.